Listed below are T cell receptor beta chains from one sample, sequenced in a study of early T cells in non-severe SARS-CoV-2 infection. TCRdb ran MiXCR on the 5' RACE reads and lists one entry per CDR3 protein. This table holds around 64,000 distinct CDR3 sequences, roughly 12% found once. The input for sequencing was whole blood, taken at baseline. These receptors came from an adult who was a healthcare worker with PCR-confirmed SARS-CoV-2 infection or an uninfected control (not recorded which). Each CDR3 is given with its conserved first and last residue. The D gene is left open where the match is weak. Some rows mark clone size as missing; the rest say once, few, many or name a class of expanded clone.

cdr3_nt	cdr3_aa	j_call	clone_size	v_call	d_call
TGTGCCAGCAGTTACTCGGCGTGGGCAGGACTTAGCTCTGGGGCCAACGTCCTGACTTTC	CASSYSAWAGLSSGANVLTF	TRBJ2-6	many	TRBV6-5	NA
TGTGCCAGCAGTTTTGAGGGACTAGCGGGAGGAGGACCCCACGAGCAGTACTTC	CASSFEGLAGGGPHEQYF	TRBJ2-7	once	TRBV6-5	TRBD2
TGCGCCAGCAGCCTTATACGGGGACAGACCCCTTATGGCTACACCTTC	CASSLIRGQTPYGYTF	TRBJ1-2	many	TRBV4-3	TRBD1
TGCAGCGTTGGGACGCGAACGGATACGCAGTATTTT	CSVGTRTDTQYF	TRBJ2-3	NA	TRBV29-1	NA
TGTGCCATCCAGAACGGAACAGATACGCAGTATTTT	CAIQNGTDTQYF	TRBJ2-3	NA	TRBV10-3	NA
TGTGCCAGCAGCCCCCGGACTAGCCAAAGCACCGGGGAGCTGTTTTTT	CASSPRTSQSTGELFF	TRBJ2-2	NA	TRBV9	TRBD2
TGTGCCACCAGTCTCGGGGCTGGGGCCAACGTCCTGACTTTC	CATSLGAGANVLTF	TRBJ2-6	many	TRBV24-1	NA
TGTGCCAGCAGTGAAGCGGGTACAGGGTGGACAGATACGCAGTATTTT	CASSEAGTGWTDTQYF	TRBJ2-3	NA	TRBV2	NA
TGTGCCAGCAGCTCATACAGGGGGAGCAATCAGCCCCAGCATTTT	CASSSYRGSNQPQHF	TRBJ1-5	NA	TRBV7-2	TRBD1
TGCAGTGCCGCGAGGACACCGAACACTGAAGCTTTCTTT	CSAARTPNTEAFF	TRBJ1-1	NA	TRBV20-1	NA
TGTGCTAGTGGTCAAGGACTAGCGGGAGGCAATGAGCAGTTCTTC	CASGQGLAGGNEQFF	TRBJ2-1	many	TRBV12-5	TRBD2
TGTGCCAGCAGTTTCACAGGGGGCCTCCAAGAGACCCAGTACTTC	CASSFTGGLQETQYF	TRBJ2-5	NA	TRBV28	TRBD1
TGTGCCAGCAGCCCGGACAGGGGCGAGCAGTACTTC	CASSPDRGEQYF	TRBJ2-7	NA	TRBV7-9	TRBD1
TGTGCCAGCAGCTTAGGGGGGACAGCCAAAAACATTCAGTACTTC	CASSLGGTAKNIQYF	TRBJ2-4	NA	TRBV7-2	NA
TGCAGTGCTAGAAGGGCCGAGACCAATGAGCAGTTCTTC	CSARRAETNEQFF	TRBJ2-1	few	TRBV20-1	NA
TGTGCCACCAGCCTCCGACAGGGGATGGCTAATGAAAAACTGTTTTTT	CATSLRQGMANEKLFF	TRBJ1-4	NA	TRBV15	TRBD1
TGTGCCAGCAGCCACGGGGGAGCGATAGAGACCCAGTACTTC	CASSHGGAIETQYF	TRBJ2-5	NA	TRBV27	NA
TGTGCCAGCAGCCCCACAGGGATCTACGAGCAGTACTTC	CASSPTGIYEQYF	TRBJ2-7	few	TRBV12-3/TRBV12-4	NA
TGTGCCACCAGCAGAGATAGAGCGGGAAGAAGCACAGATACGCAGTATTTT	CATSRDRAGRSTDTQYF	TRBJ2-3	few	TRBV15	TRBD2
TGTGCCAGCAGGGATTCAGGGTCCCCGGGCCCCAAAAACATTCAGTACTTC	CASRDSGSPGPKNIQYF	TRBJ2-4	once	TRBV12-3/TRBV12-4	NA
TGTGCCAGCTACTCGACGCCGAACGAGCAGTACTTC	CASYSTPNEQYF	TRBJ2-7	many	TRBV28	NA
TGCAGTGCTAGCGGCTTTATAGATACGCAGTATTTT	CSASGFIDTQYF	TRBJ2-3	few	TRBV20-1	NA
TGTGCCAGCAGCTTAGAGATGGGAAATGAGCAGTTCTTC	CASSLEMGNEQFF	TRBJ2-1	many	TRBV7-2	NA
TGTGCCAGTTCGGACAGGGGGCTATTTCAGCCCCAGCATTTT	CASSDRGLFQPQHF	TRBJ1-5	NA	TRBV19	TRBD1
TGTGCCAGCAGCTTGGGACTAGCAGCCGGGGAGCTGTTTTTT	CASSLGLAAGELFF	TRBJ2-2	once	TRBV7-9	TRBD2
TGCAGCGTTCCGACAGGGGACTATGGCTACACCTTC	CSVPTGDYGYTF	TRBJ1-2	NA	TRBV29-1	TRBD1
TGCAGTGCTAGAGTAAGCGAGGCAGATACGCAGTATTTT	CSARVSEADTQYF	TRBJ2-3	many	TRBV20-1	NA
TGTGCCAGCTCACCACCTGGGACAGGGATCTACGGTGAGCAGTTCTTC	CASSPPGTGIYGEQFF	TRBJ2-1	few	TRBV18	TRBD1
TGTGCCAGTCAGGACAGGGGGCGAGTTACGCAGTATTTT	CASQDRGRVTQYF	TRBJ2-3	NA	TRBV28	TRBD1
TGCGCCAGCAGCCGTAACAGGGAGGACGCCTATGGCTACACCTTC	CASSRNREDAYGYTF	TRBJ1-2	many	TRBV4-1	NA
TGCGCCAGCAGCTTGTTATCTAGCGGGAGGGCCGCGGGCAATGAGCAGTTCTTC	CASSLLSSGRAAGNEQFF	TRBJ2-1	few	TRBV5-1	TRBD2
TGTGCCAGCAGCGCCGGACAGTACTATAATTCACCCCTCCACTTT	CASSAGQYYNSPLHF	TRBJ1-6	NA	TRBV13	NA
TGTGCCAGCGGGGGACAGTTTACGGAGACCCAGTACTTC	CASGGQFTETQYF	TRBJ2-5	many	TRBV2	TRBD1
TGTGCCAGCAAAACGTACAGGGAAGATGAAAAACTGTTTTTT	CASKTYREDEKLFF	TRBJ1-4	few	TRBV27	NA
TGTGCCAGCAGTGGCGGGGCGGGCACCGGGGAGCTGTTTTTT	CASSGGAGTGELFF	TRBJ2-2	few	TRBV6-4	NA
TGTGCCAGCAGCCCATCCGGTACGAGCGGGGAGCTGTTTTTT	CASSPSGTSGELFF	TRBJ2-2	few	TRBV5-4	NA
TGTGCCAGCAGTCCAGCCCGTAGTAAGGGGTCCTACGAGCAGTACTTC	CASSPARSKGSYEQYF	TRBJ2-7	many	TRBV28	NA
TGCGCCAGCAGCCCCGGGACAGGGGGCTTCACCGGGGAGCTGTTTTTT	CASSPGTGGFTGELFF	TRBJ2-2	few	TRBV5-1	TRBD1
TGTGCCAGCAGCTCCATTACGGAGTACTCTGGAAACACCATATATTTT	CASSSITEYSGNTIYF	TRBJ1-3	NA	TRBV7-9	NA
TGTGCCAGCAGCTCGGACAGGTGGGAGAAGACCCAGTACTTC	CASSSDRWEKTQYF	TRBJ2-5	few	TRBV7-2	TRBD1
TGTGCCAGCAGTCAATGGGAGGGGACAGCCCAAGAGACCCAGTACTTC	CASSQWEGTAQETQYF	TRBJ2-5	NA	TRBV2	NA
TGTGCCAGCAGCTTGGCCTCGTGGGTGGGCGATAATTCACCCCTCCACTTT	CASSLASWVGDNSPLHF	TRBJ1-6	NA	TRBV5-6	NA
TGTGCCAGCAGTTTCGGCCATCGCTCCTATAATTCACCCCTCCACTTT	CASSFGHRSYNSPLHF	TRBJ1-6	few	TRBV28	NA
TGCGCCAGCAAGCGACCGGGACTAGCGGGGGATCACACAGATACGCAGTATTTT	CASKRPGLAGDHTDTQYF	TRBJ2-3	many	TRBV10-2	TRBD2
TGTGCCAGCAGTTTAACGGGTAAAACCACAGATACGCAGTATTTT	CASSLTGKTTDTQYF	TRBJ2-3	NA	TRBV12-3/TRBV12-4	NA
TGTGCCAGCAGCCCCCGGGGGGCCTCAGAGGAGCAGTTCTTC	CASSPRGASEEQFF	TRBJ2-1	NA	TRBV7-6	NA
TGTGCCAGCAGCCTCCAGACAGGACAAGAGACCCAGTACTTC	CASSLQTGQETQYF	TRBJ2-5	NA	TRBV7-2	NA
TGTGCCAGCAGTCCGGGGACAGGGGCCCTCTCTGGGGCCAACGTCCTGACTTTC	CASSPGTGALSGANVLTF	TRBJ2-6	NA	TRBV12-3/TRBV12-4	TRBD1
TGTGCCAGCAGAATAGAGTATGGCTACACCTTC	CASRIEYGYTF	TRBJ1-2	NA	TRBV28	NA
TGCAGCGTTGAAGGGGGCGGCCTGGGGGAGACCCAGTACTTC	CSVEGGGLGETQYF	TRBJ2-5	many	TRBV29-1	NA
TGTGCCAGCTCACCAGGGCCAGGGAGCGAGCAGTACTTC	CASSPGPGSEQYF	TRBJ2-7	NA	TRBV18	NA
TGTGCCAGCAGTTCGGACAACTCCTACGAGCAGTACTTC	CASSSDNSYEQYF	TRBJ2-7	NA	TRBV28	NA
TGTGCCAGCTCACAACAGAGAGCACTCACCGGGGAGCTGTTTTTT	CASSQQRALTGELFF	TRBJ2-2	NA	TRBV18	NA
TGTGCCAGCAGTTACGGGACCCTCAGCTCCTACGAGCAGTACTTC	CASSYGTLSSYEQYF	TRBJ2-7	NA	TRBV6-6	NA
TGCAGTGCTAGTTGGGGGGATGAGCAGTTCTTC	CSASWGDEQFF	TRBJ2-1	few	TRBV20-1	NA